The 27 T cell receptor beta chains reported below all come from one sample, sequenced in a study of OX40 agonist ivuxolimab in advanced cancers. The table came from immunoSEQ multiplex PCR; TCRdb's copy has only in-frame clones and leaves some out. The sample yields about 12,000 clones, about three quarters seen once. The input for sequencing was CD4+ or CD8+ T cells sorted from blood, taken in a trial of the OX40 agonist ivuxolimab. All receptors derive from an adult with an advanced solid tumor such as melanoma, head and neck, liver or kidney cancer.

This rearrangement joins TRBV4-2 to TRBJ2-7; TRBD2 matches 8 bases. CDR1 and CDR2 from the germline V gene are LGHNA and YNFKEQ. V gave up 1 base and J gave up 2 bases; unmatched junction bases: 7. The CDR3 consists of 16 residues. CDR3 region: CASSQGLATIAYEQYF. The CDR3 coding sequence is TGTGCCAGCAGCCAAGGACTAGCGACAATCGCCTACGAGCAGTACTTC.

The V call is TRBV19, the J call TRBJ2-1; D is unresolved. V was clipped by 5 bases and J by 2 bases, with 10 bases between them. This CDR3 is 14 amino acids long. Germline CDR1 LNHDA, CDR2 SQIVND (reference sequence). CDR3 bases: TGTGCCAGTAGTTTCAGAATTACCTACAATGAGCAGTTCTTC. As protein: CASSFRITYNEQFF.

The rearrangement joins TRBV4-2 to TRBJ1-4, with 12 positions matching TRBD1. This CDR3 region has 18 residues. V shed 3 bases, J shed 4 bases, and the junction held 9 bases outside the gene matches. The germline gives CDR1 LGHNA, CDR2 YNFKEQ. CDR3 residues: CASSHAPGQGADNEKLFF. CDR3 nucleotides: TGTGCCAGCAGCCACGCGCCGGGACAGGGGGCTGATAATGAAAAACTGTTTTTT.

There are a few counts of this clone. CDR3 sequence reads: CASSPLSNQPQHF. DNA of the CDR3: TGTGCCAGCAGTCCATTGAGCAATCAGCCCCAGCATTTT. The chain couples TRBV28 to TRBJ1-5, with D unclear. CDR1 and CDR2 from the germline V gene are MDHEN and SYDVKM. This CDR3 contains 13 residues. V was trimmed by 5 bases and J by 1 base, leaving 6 bases between them.

This clone is large in the sample. The V gene is TRBV25-1, the J gene TRBJ2-5; no firm D call. CDR1 is MGHDK and CDR2 is SYGVNS in the germline V gene. Trimming removed 6 bases from V and 2 bases from J, with 4 bases in between. The CDR3 has 11 amino acids. As DNA, the CDR3 is TGTGCCAGCAGCCTACAAGAGACCCAGTACTTC. This codes for CASSLQETQYF.

The genes are TRBV27 and TRBJ2-2; 11 nucleotides align to TRBD1. The CDR3 length is 16 residues. Trimming cost V 5 bases and J 6 bases; bases outside gene matches: 8. From germline, CDR1 is MNHEY and CDR2 SMNVEV (reference sequence). CDR3 in amino acids: CASSPRDRGGAGELFF. The CDR3 DNA follows: TGTGCCAGCAGTCCAAGGGACAGGGGGGGCGCCGGGGAGCTGTTTTTT.

The chain has TRBV5-4 and TRBJ2-3; unclear D gene. V shed 0 bases and J shed 6 bases, with 20 bases lying between them. Germline assignment: CDR1 SGHNT and CDR2 YYREEE (reference sequence). CDR3 size: 17 residues. CDR3 sequence: CASSLGRPPESGDTQYF. The CDR3 nucleotides are TGTGCCAGCAGCTTGGGGCGACCACCCGAATCGGGTGATACGCAGTATTTT. The whole variable domain, remainder taken from reference TRBV5-4 and TRBJ2-3, is ETGVTQSPTHLIKTRGQQVTLRCSSQSGHNTVSWYQQALGQGPQFIFQYYREEENGRGNFPPRFSGLQFPNYSSELNVNALELDDSALYLCASSLGRPPESGDTQYFGPGTRLTVL.

The gene calls are TRBV9 and TRBJ2-1; possibly TRBD2 for D (6 bases). The CDR3 spans 14 residues. V was cut by 0 bases and J by 5 bases, with 9 bases left in between. The V gene's germline CDR1 is SGDLS and CDR2 YYNGEE. CDR3 coding DNA: TGTGCCAGCAGCGTAGCGCTAGCGAACAATGAGCAGTTCTTC. This gives the protein CASSVALANNEQFF. Filled out from reference TRBV9 and TRBJ2-1, the complete variable domain reads DSGVTQTPKHLITATGQRVTLRCSPRSGDLSVYWYQQSLDQGLQFLIQYYNGEERAKGNILERFSAQQFPDLHSELNLSSLELGDSALYFCASSVALANNEQFFGPGTRLTVL.

The rearrangement uses TRBV2 and TRBJ2-1; TRBD2 aligns across 12 bases. CDR1 and CDR2 from the germline V gene are SNHLY and FYNNEI. This CDR3 is built from 14 residues. V lost 7 bases and J lost 7; bases outside the gene matches: 5. The CDR3 is CASNPSGRGNEQFF. The CDR3 nucleotides are TGTGCCAGCAATCCTAGCGGGAGGGGTAATGAGCAGTTCTTC.

J is TRBJ1-4 and V is TRBV5-1, with D hard to call. Germline V gene lookup returns CDR1 SGHRS and CDR2 YFSETQ. The CDR3 is 16 amino acids. Trimming removed 0 bases from V and 7 bases from J, with 16 bases in between. The CDR3, as DNA: TGCGCCAGCAGCTTGGAAGATACCCGCTGGGCTGAAAAACTGTTTTTT. Amino acid sequence: CASSLEDTRWAEKLFF.

The rearrangement joins TRBV7-9 to TRBJ2-2; 7 positions match TRBD1. V dropped 4 bases and J dropped 1; count of bases not matched to a gene: 6. CDR3 size: 16 residues. Germline V CDR1 and CDR2: SEHNR, FQNEAQ (reference sequence). The DNA for the CDR3 is TGTGCCAGCAGCTCAACCGGGACAGTGAACACCGGGGAGCTGTTTTTT. Translating it yields CASSSTGTVNTGELFF.

The chain combines TRBV5-6 with TRBJ2-7, with D tentatively TRBD1 (6 bases). Trimming took 6 bases from V and 0 from J, leaving 10 bases between them. Per the germline V gene, CDR1 is SGHDT and CDR2 is YYEEEE. This CDR3 is built from 13 residues. The CDR3 loop reads CASNTGNSYEQYF. In DNA form, the CDR3 reads TGTGCCAGCAATACAGGGAACTCCTACGAGCAGTACTTC.

The chain employs TRBV19 and TRBJ2-4; maybe TRBD2 (6 bases). The CDR3 sequence is 13 residues long. Trimming left V 4 bases short and J 6 bases short, with 10 bases between. Germline V gene lookup returns CDR1 LNHDA and CDR2 SQIVND (reference sequence). This chain's CDR3 is CASSTGLRNIQYF. CDR3 bases: TGTGCCAGTAGTACGGGACTCAGAAACATTCAGTACTTC.

The V and J genes are TRBV27 and TRBJ2-7, with D possibly matching TRBD1 (5 bases). V was cut by 2 bases and J by 6 bases, with 11 bases left in between. The V gene's germline CDR1 is MNHEY and CDR2 SMNVEV (reference sequence). The CDR3 length is 13 residues. The CDR3 region is CASSLQGVAEQYF. CDR3 nucleotides: TGTGCCAGCAGTTTACAAGGGGTGGCCGAGCAGTACTTC.

The chain links TRBV28 to TRBJ1-4, with D possibly TRBD1 on 5 matching bases. There are 16 residues in the CDR3. Germline-derived CDR1 and CDR2 are MDHEN and SYDVKM. The V end was cut by 6 bases, the J end by 0 bases, with 14 bases between. CDR3 amino acids: CASSRPAGSTNEKLFF. Written as DNA, the CDR3 is TGTGCCAGCAGCCGGCCTGCAGGGTCAACTAATGAAAAACTGTTTTTT.

This clone was picked up a small number of times. This chain links TRBV2 with TRBJ2-1; unclear D gene. Looked up from germline, CDR1 is SNHLY and CDR2 is FYNNEI. V was cut by 10 bases and J by 3 bases, with 13 bases left in between. This CDR3 region has 13 residues. The CDR3 loop is CAKRTLDYNEQFF. Written as DNA, the CDR3 is TGTGCCAAGAGAACCCTTGACTACAATGAGCAGTTCTTC.

V is TRBV6-5 and J is TRBJ2-1; D perhaps matches TRBD2 (6 bases). Germline lookup yields CDR1 MNHEY and CDR2 SVGAGI. This CDR3 has 16 residues. The V end lost 1 base, the J end lost 5 bases, and 15 bases lay between the germline ends. The CDR3 loop reads CASSYFGVAANNEQFF. For the CDR3, the DNA is TGTGCCAGCAGTTACTTCGGGGTAGCGGCAAACAATGAGCAGTTCTTC.

The chain employs TRBV4-3 and TRBJ2-7; 9 bases fit TRBD1. The CDR3 has 16 amino acids. CDR1 LGHNA and CDR2 YSLEER come from the germline V gene. With 0 bases clipped from V and 6 bases from J, the junction kept 9 bases outside the gene matches. CDR3 nucleotides: TGCGCCAGCAGCCAAGATTGGTCGGACAGGGGCGCCGAGCAGTACTTC. Translation: CASSQDWSDRGAEQYF.

The chain recombines TRBV7-6 with TRBJ2-5, with D perhaps given as TRBD1 or TRBD2 (5 bases each). Per the germline V gene, CDR1 is SGHVS and CDR2 is FNYEAQ. The length of the CDR3 is 14 residues. Trimming took off 5 bases at V and 5 bases at J, with 15 bases between the two ends. For the CDR3, the DNA is TGTGCCAGCAGCCCATCCTGGGGCGGGGAGACCCAGTACTTC. It codes for CASSPSWGGETQYF.

The chain has TRBV27 and TRBJ2-3, with D perhaps TRBD2 (5 bases). The CDR3 extends over 14 amino acids. V lost 0 bases and J 4 bases, leaving 8 bases between the germline ends. Per the germline V gene, CDR1 is MNHEY and CDR2 is SMNVEV (reference sequence). The CDR3 loop reads CASSLSAGADTQYF. The DNA for the CDR3 is TGTGCCAGCAGTTTATCGGCCGGGGCAGATACGCAGTATTTT.

The V and J genes are TRBV28 and TRBJ2-1, with D hard to call. CDR1 MDHEN and CDR2 SYDVKM come from the germline V gene. The CDR3 extends over 13 amino acids. V lost 2 bases, J lost 9 bases, and 11 bases lay in between. The CDR3 sequence: CASSLRPEAEQFF. The CDR3, as DNA: TGTGCCAGCAGTTTACGACCCGAAGCTGAGCAGTTCTTC. Full variable domain (missing parts from reference TRBV28 and TRBJ2-1): DVKVTQSSRYLVKRTGEKVFLECVQDMDHENMFWYRQDPGLGLRLIYFSYDVKMKEKGDIPEGYSVSREKKERFSLILESASTNQTSMYLCASSLRPEAEQFFGPGTRLTVL.

This chain connects TRBV7-8 to TRBJ2-7; D unclear. CDR3 size: 13 residues. Trimming left V 5 bases short and J 5 bases short, with 13 bases between. Germline assignment: CDR1 SGHVS and CDR2 FQNEAQ. The CDR3 reads CASSPGPSNEQYF. The CDR3 DNA sequence: TGTGCCAGCAGCCCTGGACCGTCTAACGAGCAGTACTTC.

This chain links TRBV27 with TRBJ2-3; tentative D call: TRBD2 (5 bases). This CDR3 spans 14 amino acids. V shed 6 bases and J shed 4 bases, with 14 bases lying between them. CDR1 and CDR2 (germline): MNHEY, SMNVEV (reference sequence). The CDR3 DNA reads TGTGCCAGCAGGACGACAAGCGGAGCAGATACGCAGTATTTT. This codes for CASRTTSGADTQYF.

The rearrangement links TRBV28 to TRBJ2-5; D unresolved. Germline V lookup: CDR1 MDHEN, CDR2 SYDVKM. V shed 1 base and J shed 3 bases, with 9 bases lying between them. CDR3 length equals 14 residues. CDR3 protein: CASSLFLTKETQYF. The CDR3 bases are TGTGCCAGCAGTTTATTCCTCACAAAAGAGACCCAGTACTTC. Drawing the rest from reference TRBV28 and TRBJ2-5, the complete variable domain is DVKVTQSSRYLVKRTGEKVFLECVQDMDHENMFWYRQDPGLGLRLIYFSYDVKMKEKGDIPEGYSVSREKKERFSLILESASTNQTSMYLCASSLFLTKETQYFGPGTRLLVL.

This clone was seen more than once but under ten times. The chain employs TRBV9 and TRBJ2-1, with D perhaps matching TRBD1 or TRBD2 (6 bases each). CDR3 length: 15 amino acids. Trimming stripped 7 bases from V and 6 bases from J, with 20 bases between. CDR1 is SGDLS and CDR2 is YYNGEE in the germline V gene. The CDR3 sequence: CASGIADSGPNEQFF. In DNA form, the CDR3 reads TGTGCCAGCGGAATAGCGGACAGTGGACCCAATGAGCAGTTCTTC.

V gene TRBV7-9 combines with J gene TRBJ2-7; maybe TRBD2 (6 bases). CDR1 and CDR2 from the germline V gene are SEHNR and FQNEAQ (reference sequence). V was cut by 2 bases and J by 0 bases, with 8 bases left in between. CDR3 length: 14 residues. Written as DNA, the CDR3 is TGTGCCAGCAGCTTACGGGAGAACTCCTACGAGCAGTACTTC. Its protein product is CASSLRENSYEQYF.

The rearrangement uses TRBV7-9 and TRBJ2-3, with TRBD2 identical over 7 bases. Germline assignment: CDR1 SEHNR and CDR2 FQNEAQ (reference sequence). The CDR3 totals 15 residues. V was clipped by 5 bases and J by 4 bases; unmatched bases: 9. This chain's CDR3 is CASSPWGGSADTQYF. The CDR3 region has the DNA TGTGCCAGCAGCCCTTGGGGCGGGAGCGCAGATACGCAGTATTTT.